The entry that follows covers one T cell receptor (beta chain) sequence. Its antigen is not identified. This record comes from a study of blood T cells in healthy people across ages. Points from the study as a whole: The unknown donor CMV status may have confounded expanded clonotype changes. Unsorted PBMCs prevented conclusive naive versus antigen-experienced comparison.

The germline gives CDR1 MNHEY, CDR2 SVGEGT. Between the trimmed V and J ends, which lost 6 bases and 7 bases, there was a span of 9 bases. The CDR3 covers 12 residues. The use of a sample-barcoded 5' primer and a J-beta primer mix characterized a second PCR of about 6 to 12 cycles. Tagging of each cDNA molecule was performed by a template-switch adaptor with 12 random nucleotides. Via MiXCR, TCRdb re-called the 5' RACE reads, giving one row per CDR3 protein. Among roughly 1,300,000 distinct CDR3 sequences listed, approximately 59% were seen once. The clonotype was recovered from a young man in good health. The source material was blood. The chain has TRBV6-2 or TRBV6-3 and TRBJ2-2; D might be TRBD2 (6 bases). The CDR3 is CASRTRGGELFF. The CDR3 DNA reads as TGTGCCAGCAGGACTAGAGGCGGGGAGCTGTTTTTT.